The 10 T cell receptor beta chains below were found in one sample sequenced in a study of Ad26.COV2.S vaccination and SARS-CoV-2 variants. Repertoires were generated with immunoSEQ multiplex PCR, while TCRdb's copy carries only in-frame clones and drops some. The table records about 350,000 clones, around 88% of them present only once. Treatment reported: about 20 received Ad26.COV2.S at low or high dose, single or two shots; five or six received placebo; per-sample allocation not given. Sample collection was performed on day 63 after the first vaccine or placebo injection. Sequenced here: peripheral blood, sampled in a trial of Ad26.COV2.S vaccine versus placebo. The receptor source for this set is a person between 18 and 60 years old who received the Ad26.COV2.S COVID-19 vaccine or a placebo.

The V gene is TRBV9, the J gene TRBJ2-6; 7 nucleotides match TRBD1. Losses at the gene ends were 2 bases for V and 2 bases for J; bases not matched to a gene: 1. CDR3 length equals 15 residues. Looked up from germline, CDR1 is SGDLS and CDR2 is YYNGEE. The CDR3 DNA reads TGTGCCAGCAGCGTGGACAGGACTGGGGCCAACGTCCTGACTTTC. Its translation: CASSVDRTGANVLTF.

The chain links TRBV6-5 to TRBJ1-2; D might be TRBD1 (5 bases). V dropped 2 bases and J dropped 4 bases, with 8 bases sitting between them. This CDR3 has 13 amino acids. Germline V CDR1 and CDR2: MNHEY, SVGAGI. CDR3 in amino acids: CASSYDQGYGYTF. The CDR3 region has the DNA TGTGCCAGCAGTTACGATCAGGGCTATGGCTACACCTTC.

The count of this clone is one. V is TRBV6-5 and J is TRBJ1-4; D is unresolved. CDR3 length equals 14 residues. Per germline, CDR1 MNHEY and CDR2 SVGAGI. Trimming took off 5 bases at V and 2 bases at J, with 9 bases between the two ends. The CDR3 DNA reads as TGTGCCAGCAGTCCGGCCCGGACTAATGAAAAACTGTTTTTT. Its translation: CASSPARTNEKLFF.

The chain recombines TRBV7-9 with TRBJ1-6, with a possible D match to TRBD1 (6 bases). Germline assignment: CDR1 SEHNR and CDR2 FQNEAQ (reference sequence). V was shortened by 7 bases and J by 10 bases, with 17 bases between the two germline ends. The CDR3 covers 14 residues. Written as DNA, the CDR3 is TGTGCCAGCACCGAAGGACAGCGCTACTCACCCCTCCACTTT. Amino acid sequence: CASTEGQRYSPLHF.

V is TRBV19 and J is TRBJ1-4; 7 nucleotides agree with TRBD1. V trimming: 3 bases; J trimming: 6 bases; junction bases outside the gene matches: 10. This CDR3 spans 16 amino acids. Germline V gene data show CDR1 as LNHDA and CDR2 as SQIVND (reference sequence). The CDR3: CASSIDRASADEKLFF. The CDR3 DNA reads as TGTGCCAGTAGTATCGACAGGGCTTCAGCTGATGAAAAACTGTTTTTT.

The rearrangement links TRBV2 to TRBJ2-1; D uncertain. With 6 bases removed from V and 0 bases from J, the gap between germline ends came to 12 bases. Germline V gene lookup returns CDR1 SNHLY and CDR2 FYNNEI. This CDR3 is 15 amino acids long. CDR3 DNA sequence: TGTGCCAGCAGGTGGTTGGGCAGCTCCTACAATGAGCAGTTCTTC. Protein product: CASRWLGSSYNEQFF.

Written as DNA, the CDR3 is TGTGCCAGCAGCTTAGCGAGAGGGATCGGAAACACCATATATTTT. Its translation: CASSLARGIGNTIYF. V gene TRBV7-2 combines with J gene TRBJ1-3; D is uncertain. The CDR3 is made up of 15 amino acids. Germline assignment: CDR1 SGHTA and CDR2 FQGNSA. Trimming took 0 bases from V and 4 from J, leaving 10 bases between them.

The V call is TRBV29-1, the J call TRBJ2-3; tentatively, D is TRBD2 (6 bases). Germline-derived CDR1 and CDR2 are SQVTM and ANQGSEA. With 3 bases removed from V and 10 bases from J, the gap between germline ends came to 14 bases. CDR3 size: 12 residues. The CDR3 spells CSVERLEGSQYF. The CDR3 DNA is TGCAGCGTTGAGCGCCTGGAGGGTTCGCAGTATTTT.

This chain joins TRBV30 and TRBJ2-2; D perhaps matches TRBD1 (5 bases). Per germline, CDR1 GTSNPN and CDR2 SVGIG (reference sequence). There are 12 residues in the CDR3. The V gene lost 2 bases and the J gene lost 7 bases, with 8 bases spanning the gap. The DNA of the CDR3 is TGTGCCTGGAGTTTAGGGGACGGGGAGCTGTTTTTT. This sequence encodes CAWSLGDGELFF.

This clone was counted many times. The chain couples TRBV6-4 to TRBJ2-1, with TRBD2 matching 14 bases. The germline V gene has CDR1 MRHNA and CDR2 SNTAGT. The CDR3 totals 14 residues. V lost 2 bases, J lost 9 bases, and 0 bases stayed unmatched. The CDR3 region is CASSDGTSGSEQFF. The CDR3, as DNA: TGTGCCAGCAGTGACGGGACTAGCGGGAGTGAGCAGTTCTTC.